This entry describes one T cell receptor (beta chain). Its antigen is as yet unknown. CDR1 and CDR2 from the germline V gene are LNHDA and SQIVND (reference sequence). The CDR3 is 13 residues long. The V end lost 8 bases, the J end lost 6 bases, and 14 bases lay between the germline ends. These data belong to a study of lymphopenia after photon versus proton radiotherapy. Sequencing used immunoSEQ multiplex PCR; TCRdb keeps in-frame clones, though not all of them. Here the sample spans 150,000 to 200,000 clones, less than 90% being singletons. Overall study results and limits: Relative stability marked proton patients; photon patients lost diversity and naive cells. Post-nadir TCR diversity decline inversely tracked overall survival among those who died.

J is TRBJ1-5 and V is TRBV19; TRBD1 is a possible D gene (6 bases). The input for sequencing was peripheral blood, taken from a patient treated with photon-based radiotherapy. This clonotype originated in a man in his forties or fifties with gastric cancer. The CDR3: CASRQAGSQPQHF. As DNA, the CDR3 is TGTGCCAGTCGACAGGCGGGGAGTCAGCCCCAGCATTTT.